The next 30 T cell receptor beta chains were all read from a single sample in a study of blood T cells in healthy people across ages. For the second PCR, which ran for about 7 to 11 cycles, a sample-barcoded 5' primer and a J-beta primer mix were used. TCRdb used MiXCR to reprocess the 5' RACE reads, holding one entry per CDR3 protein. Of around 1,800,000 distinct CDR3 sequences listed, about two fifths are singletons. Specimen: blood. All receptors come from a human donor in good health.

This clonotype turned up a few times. CDR3 region: CASSEALQWGYEQYF. The CDR3 nucleotides are TGTGCCAGCAGTGAAGCGCTACAGTGGGGATACGAGCAGTACTTC. V usage is TRBV6-1 and J usage is TRBJ2-7, with D hard to call. V shed 0 bases and J shed 4 bases, with 13 bases lying between them. This CDR3 is built from 15 residues. CDR1 is MNHNS and CDR2 is SASEGT in the germline V gene.

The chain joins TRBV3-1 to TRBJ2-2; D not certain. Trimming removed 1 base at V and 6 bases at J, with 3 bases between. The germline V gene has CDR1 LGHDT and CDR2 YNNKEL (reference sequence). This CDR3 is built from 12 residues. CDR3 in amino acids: CASSQASGELFF. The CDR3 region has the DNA TGTGCCAGCAGCCAAGCCTCCGGGGAGCTGTTTTTT.

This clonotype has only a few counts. Written as DNA, the CDR3 is TGCAGTGCTAGAGAGAGGGGGACAGGGAGTTATGAGCAGTTCTTC. This gives the protein CSARERGTGSYEQFF. The V and J genes are TRBV20-1 and TRBJ2-1; 9 nucleotides align to TRBD1. Trimming cost V 0 bases and J 8 bases; bases outside gene matches: 8. The CDR3 spans 15 residues. Germline CDR1 DFQATT, CDR2 SNEGSKA (reference sequence).

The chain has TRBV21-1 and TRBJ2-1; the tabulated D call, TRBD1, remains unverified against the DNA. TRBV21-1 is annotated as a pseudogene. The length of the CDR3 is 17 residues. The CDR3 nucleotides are TGTGCCAGCAGCCCCCGATTGAGGGACAGCCGTTACAATGAGCAGTTCTTC. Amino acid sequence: CASSPRLRDSRYNEQFF.

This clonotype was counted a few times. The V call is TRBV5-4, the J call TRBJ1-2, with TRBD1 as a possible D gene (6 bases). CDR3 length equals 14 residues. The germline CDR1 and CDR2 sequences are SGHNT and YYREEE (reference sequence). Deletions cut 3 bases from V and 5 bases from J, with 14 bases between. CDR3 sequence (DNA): TGTGCCAGCAGCTCCATGACAGGTCCTTATGGCTACACCTTC. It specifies CASSSMTGPYGYTF.

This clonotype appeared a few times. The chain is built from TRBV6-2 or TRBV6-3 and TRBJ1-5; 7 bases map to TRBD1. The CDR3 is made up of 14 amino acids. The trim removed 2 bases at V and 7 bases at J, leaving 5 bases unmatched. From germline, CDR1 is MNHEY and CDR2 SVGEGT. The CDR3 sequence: CASSYVAGGQPQHF. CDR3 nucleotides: TGTGCCAGCAGTTACGTGGCAGGGGGACAGCCCCAGCATTTT.

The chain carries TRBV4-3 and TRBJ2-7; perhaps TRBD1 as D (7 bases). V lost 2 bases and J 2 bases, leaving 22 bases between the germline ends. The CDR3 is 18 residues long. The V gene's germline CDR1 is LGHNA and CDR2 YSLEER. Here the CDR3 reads CASSQYYQGEDNPYEQYF. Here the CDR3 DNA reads TGCGCCAGCAGCCAATACTATCAGGGGGAGGATAATCCCTACGAGCAGTACTTC.

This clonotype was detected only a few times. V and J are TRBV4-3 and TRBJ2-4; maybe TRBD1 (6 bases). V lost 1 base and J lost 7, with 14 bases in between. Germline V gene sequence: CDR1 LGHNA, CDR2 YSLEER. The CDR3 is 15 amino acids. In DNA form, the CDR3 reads TGCGCCAGCAGCCAAGGCGGAAGGGACAACAACATTCAGTACTTC. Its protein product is CASSQGGRDNNIQYF.

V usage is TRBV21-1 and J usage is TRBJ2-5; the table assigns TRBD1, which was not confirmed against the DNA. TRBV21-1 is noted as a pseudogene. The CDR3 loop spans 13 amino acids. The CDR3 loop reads CAGRGPPRETQYF. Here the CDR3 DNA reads TGTGCCGGAAGGGGGCCCCCTCGGGAGACCCAGTACTTC.

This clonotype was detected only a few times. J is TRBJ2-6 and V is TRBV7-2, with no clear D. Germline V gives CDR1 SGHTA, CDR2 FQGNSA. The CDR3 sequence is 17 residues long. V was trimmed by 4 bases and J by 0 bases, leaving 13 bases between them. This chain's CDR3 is CASSSAPGSSGANVLTF. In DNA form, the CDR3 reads TGTGCCAGCAGCTCCGCTCCAGGCAGCTCTGGGGCCAACGTCCTGACTTTC.

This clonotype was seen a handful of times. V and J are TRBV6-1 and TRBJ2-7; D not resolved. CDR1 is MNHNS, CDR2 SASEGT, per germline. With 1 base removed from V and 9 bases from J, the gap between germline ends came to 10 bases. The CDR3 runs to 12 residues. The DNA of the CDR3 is TGTGCCAGCAGTGAAGGAGCCCTGGCGCAGTACTTC. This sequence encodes CASSEGALAQYF.

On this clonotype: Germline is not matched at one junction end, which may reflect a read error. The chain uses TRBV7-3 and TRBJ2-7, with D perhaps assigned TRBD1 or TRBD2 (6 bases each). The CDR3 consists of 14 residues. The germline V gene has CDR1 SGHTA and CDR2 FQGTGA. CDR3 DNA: TGTGCCAGCAGCTTGTCCGGGGGCTCCTGCGAGCAGTACTTC. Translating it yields CASSLSGGSCEQYF.

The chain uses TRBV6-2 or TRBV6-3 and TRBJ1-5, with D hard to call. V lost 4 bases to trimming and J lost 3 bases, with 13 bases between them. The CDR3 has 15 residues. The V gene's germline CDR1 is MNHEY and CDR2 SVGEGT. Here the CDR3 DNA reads TGTGCCAGCAGTTCCTTCGGTCCGGACAATCAGCCCCAGCATTTT. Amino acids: CASSSFGPDNQPQHF.

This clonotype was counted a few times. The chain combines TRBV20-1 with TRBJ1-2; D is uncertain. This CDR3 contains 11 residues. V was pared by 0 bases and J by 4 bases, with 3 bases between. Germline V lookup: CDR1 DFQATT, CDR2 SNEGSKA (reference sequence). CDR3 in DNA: TGCAGTGCTAGAGAGGCCTATGGCTACACCTTC. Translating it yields CSAREAYGYTF.

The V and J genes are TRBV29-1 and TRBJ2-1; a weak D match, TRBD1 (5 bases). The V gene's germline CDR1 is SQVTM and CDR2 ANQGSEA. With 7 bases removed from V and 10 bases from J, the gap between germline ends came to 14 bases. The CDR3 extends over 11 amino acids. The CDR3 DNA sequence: TGCAGCGCTACGATAAGGGGCGAGCAGTTCTTC. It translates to CSATIRGEQFF.

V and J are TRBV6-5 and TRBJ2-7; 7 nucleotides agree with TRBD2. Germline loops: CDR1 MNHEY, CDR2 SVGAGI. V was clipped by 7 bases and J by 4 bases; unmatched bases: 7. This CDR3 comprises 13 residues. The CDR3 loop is CASTTSAWYEQYF. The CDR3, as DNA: TGTGCCAGCACTACTAGCGCATGGTACGAGCAGTACTTC.

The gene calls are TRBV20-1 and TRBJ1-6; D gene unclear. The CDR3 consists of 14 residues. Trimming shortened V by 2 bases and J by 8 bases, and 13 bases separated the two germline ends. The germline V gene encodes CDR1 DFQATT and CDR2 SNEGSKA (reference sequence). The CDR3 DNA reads TGCAGTGCTAGACCCGGGATCCGGGATTCACCCCTCCACTTT. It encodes CSARPGIRDSPLHF.

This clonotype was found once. CDR3 sequence: CASHDYYEQYF. CDR3 sequence (DNA): TGTGCCAGCCACGACTACTACGAGCAGTACTTC. The chain combines TRBV2 with TRBJ2-7; perhaps TRBD2 as D (5 bases). Between the trimmed V and J ends, which lost 8 bases and 3 bases, there was a span of 8 bases. The CDR3 has 11 amino acids. Germline V CDR1 and CDR2: SNHLY, FYNNEI.

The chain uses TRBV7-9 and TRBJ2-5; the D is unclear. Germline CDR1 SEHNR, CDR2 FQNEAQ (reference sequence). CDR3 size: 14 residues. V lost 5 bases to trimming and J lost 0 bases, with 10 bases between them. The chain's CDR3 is CASSQGSYQETQYF. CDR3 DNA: TGTGCCAGCAGCCAAGGGTCCTACCAAGAGACCCAGTACTTC.

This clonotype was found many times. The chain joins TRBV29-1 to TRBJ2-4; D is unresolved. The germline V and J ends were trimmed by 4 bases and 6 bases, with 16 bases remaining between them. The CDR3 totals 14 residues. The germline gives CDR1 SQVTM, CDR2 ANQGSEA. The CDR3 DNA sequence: TGCAGCGTTGCCCCAGGAACCTCGGGAAACATTCAGTACTTC. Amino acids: CSVAPGTSGNIQYF.

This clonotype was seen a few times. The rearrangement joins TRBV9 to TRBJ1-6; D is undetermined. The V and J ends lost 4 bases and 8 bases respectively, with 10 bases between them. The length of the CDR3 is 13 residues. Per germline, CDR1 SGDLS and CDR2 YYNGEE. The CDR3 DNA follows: TGTGCCAGCAGCCCTAACCTCGATTCACCCCTCCACTTT. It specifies CASSPNLDSPLHF.

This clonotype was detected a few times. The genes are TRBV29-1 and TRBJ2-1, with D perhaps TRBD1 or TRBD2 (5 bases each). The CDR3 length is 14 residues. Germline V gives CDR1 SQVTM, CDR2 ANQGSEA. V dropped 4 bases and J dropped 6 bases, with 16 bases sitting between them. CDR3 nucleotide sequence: TGCAGCGTTGCCTGGCTTGGTGGGGGCAATGAGCAGTTCTTC. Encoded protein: CSVAWLGGGNEQFF.

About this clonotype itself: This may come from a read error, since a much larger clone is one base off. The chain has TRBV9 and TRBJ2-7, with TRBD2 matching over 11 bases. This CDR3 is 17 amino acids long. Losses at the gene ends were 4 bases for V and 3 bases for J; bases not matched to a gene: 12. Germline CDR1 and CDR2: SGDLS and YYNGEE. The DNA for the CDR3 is TGTGCCAGCAGCAAAAGGGGCGGGCTAGCGGGAGGCTACGAGCAGTACTTC. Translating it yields CASSKRGGLAGGYEQYF.

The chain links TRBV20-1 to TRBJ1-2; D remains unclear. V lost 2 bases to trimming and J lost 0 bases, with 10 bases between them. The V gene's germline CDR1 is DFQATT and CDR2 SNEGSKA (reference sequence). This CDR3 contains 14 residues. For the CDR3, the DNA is TGCAGTGCTAGACCAAGATCCACTAACTATGGCTACACCTTC. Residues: CSARPRSTNYGYTF.

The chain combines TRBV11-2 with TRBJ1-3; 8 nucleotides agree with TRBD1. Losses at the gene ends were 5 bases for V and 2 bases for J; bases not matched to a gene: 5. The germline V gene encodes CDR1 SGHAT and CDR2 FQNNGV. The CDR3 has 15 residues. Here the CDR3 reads CASSQLQGAGNTIYF. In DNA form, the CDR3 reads TGTGCCAGCAGCCAACTACAGGGGGCTGGAAACACCATATATTTT.

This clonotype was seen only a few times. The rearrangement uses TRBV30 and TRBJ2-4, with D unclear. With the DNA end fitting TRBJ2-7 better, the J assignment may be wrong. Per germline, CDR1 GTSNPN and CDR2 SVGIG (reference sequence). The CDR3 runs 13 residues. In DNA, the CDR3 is TGTGCCTGGAGTGTCGACACTACCTACGAGCAGTACTTC. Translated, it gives CAWSVDTTYEQYF.

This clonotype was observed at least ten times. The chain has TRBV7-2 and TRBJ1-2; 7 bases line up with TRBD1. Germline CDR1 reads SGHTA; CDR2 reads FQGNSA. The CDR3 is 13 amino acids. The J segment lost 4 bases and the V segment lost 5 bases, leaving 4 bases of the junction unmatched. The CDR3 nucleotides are TGTGCCAGCAGCCAGGGACAGTCCTATGGCTACACCTTC. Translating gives CASSQGQSYGYTF.

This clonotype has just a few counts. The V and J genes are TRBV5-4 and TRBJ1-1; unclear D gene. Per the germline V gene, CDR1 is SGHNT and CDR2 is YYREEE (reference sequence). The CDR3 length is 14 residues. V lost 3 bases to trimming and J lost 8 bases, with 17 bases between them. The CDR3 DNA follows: TGTGCCAGCAGCTCCGGACCGCCAAGCGTGGAAGCTTTCTTT. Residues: CASSSGPPSVEAFF.

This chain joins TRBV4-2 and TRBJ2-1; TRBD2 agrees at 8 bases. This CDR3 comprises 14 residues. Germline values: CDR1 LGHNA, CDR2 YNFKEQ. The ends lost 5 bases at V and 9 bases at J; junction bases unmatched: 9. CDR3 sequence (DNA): TGTGCCAGCAGCTCGGGGGGGCGGTCGGGTGAGCAGTTCTTC. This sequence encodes CASSSGGRSGEQFF.

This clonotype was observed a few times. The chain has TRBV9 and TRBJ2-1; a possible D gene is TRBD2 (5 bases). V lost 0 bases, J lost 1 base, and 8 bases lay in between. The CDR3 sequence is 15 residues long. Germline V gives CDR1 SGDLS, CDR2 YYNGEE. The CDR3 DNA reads TGTGCCAGCAGCGTAGACGGGGAATCCTACAATGAGCAGTTCTTC. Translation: CASSVDGESYNEQFF.